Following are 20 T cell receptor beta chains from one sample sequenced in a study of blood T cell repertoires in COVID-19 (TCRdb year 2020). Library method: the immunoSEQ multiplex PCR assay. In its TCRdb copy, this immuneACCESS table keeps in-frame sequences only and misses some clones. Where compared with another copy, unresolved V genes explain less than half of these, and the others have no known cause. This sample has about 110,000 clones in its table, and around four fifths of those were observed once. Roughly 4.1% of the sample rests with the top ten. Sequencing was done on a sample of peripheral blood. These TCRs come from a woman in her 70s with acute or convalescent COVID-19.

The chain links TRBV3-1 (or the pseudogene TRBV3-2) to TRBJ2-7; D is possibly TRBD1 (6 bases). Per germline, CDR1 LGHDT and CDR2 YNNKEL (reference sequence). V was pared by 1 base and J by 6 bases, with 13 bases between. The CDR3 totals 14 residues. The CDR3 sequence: CASSQGLQGSEQYV. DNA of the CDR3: TGTGCCAGCAGCCAAGGGTTGCAGGGGAGCGAGCAGTACGTC.

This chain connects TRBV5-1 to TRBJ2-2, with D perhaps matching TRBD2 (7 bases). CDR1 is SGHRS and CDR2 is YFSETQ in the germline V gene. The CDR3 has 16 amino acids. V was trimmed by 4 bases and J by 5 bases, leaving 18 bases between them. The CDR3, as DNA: TGCGCCAGCAGCCCGGGACTACAGAGGGGGACCGGGGAGCTGTTTTTT. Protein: CASSPGLQRGTGELFF.

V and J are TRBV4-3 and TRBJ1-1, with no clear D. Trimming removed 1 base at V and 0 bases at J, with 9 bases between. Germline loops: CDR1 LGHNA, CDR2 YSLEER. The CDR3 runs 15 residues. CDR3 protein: CASSQARSMNTEAFF. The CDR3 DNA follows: TGCGCCAGCAGCCAAGCACGGTCCATGAACACTGAAGCTTTCTTT.

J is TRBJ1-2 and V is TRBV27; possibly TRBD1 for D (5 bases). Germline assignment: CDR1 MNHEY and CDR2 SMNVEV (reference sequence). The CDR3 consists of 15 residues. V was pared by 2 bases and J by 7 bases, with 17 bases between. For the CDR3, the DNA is TGTGCCAGCAGTTTAGCCCGTCAGGGCGTCCGTGGCTACACCTTC. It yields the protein CASSLARQGVRGYTF.

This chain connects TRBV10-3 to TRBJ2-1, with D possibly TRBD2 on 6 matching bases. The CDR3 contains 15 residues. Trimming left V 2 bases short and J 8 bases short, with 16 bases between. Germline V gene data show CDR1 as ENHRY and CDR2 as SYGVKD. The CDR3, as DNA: TGTGCCATCAGTGAGGGGGCGGGAAGTAGGGATGAGCAGTTCTTC. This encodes CAISEGAGSRDEQFF.

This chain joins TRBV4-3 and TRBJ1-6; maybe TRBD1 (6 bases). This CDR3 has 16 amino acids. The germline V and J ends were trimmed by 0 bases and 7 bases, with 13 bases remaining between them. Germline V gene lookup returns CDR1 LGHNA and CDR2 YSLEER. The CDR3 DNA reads TGCGCCAGCAGCCAAGATCCGGGCAGGGGAAATTCACCCCTCCACTTT. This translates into CASSQDPGRGNSPLHF.

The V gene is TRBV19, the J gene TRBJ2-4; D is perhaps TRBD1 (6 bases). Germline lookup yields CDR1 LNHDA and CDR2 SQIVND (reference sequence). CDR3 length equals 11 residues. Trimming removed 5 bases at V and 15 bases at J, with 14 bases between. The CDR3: CASSSRTEGYF. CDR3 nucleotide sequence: TGTGCCAGTAGTTCCCGGACAGAGGGGTACTTC.

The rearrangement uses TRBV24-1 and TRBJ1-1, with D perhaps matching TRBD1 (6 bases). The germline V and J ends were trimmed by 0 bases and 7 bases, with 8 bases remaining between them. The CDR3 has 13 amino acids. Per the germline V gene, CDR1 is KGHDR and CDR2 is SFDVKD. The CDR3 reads CATSDLEDSEAFF. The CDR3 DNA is TGTGCCACCAGTGATTTGGAGGACAGTGAAGCTTTCTTT.

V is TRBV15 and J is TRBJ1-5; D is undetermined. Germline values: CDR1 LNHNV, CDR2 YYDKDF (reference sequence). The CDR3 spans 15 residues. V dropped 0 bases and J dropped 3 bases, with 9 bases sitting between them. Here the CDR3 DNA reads TGTGCCACCAGCAGAGATATCGGGATCAATCAGCCCCAGCATTTT. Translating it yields CATSRDIGINQPQHF.

DNA for the CDR3: TGTGCCAGCAGCGTATCGGGGTGGGGCACAGATACGCAGTATTTT. It yields the protein CASSVSGWGTDTQYF. V is TRBV9 and J is TRBJ2-3, with D tentatively TRBD2 (5 bases). CDR3 length: 15 amino acids. The germline CDR1 and CDR2 sequences are SGDLS and YYNGEE. The V gene lost 1 base and the J gene lost 1 base, with 10 bases spanning the gap.

The CDR3 nucleotides read TGCAGCGTTCCCAGGGAAACTCATGAATTAAACACTGAAGCTTTCTTT. Its translation is CSVPRETHELNTEAFF. The chain has TRBV29-1 and TRBJ1-1, with a possible D match to TRBD1 (5 bases). The CDR3 has 16 residues. Germline CDR1 and CDR2: SQVTM and ANQGSEA. Trimming shortened V by 5 bases and J by 2 bases, and 21 bases separated the two germline ends.

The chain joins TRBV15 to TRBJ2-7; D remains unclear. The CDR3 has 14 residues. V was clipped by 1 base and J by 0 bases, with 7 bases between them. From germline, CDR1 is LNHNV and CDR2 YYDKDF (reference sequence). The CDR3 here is CATSRVQDSYEQYF. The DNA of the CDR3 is TGTGCCACCAGCAGAGTCCAGGACTCCTACGAGCAGTACTTC.

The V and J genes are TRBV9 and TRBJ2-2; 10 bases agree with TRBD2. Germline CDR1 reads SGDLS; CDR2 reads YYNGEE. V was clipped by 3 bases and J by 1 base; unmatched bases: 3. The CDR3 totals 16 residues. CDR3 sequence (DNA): TGTGCCAGCAGCGCCCGACTAGCGGGGAACACCGGGGAGCTGTTTTTT. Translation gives CASSARLAGNTGELFF.

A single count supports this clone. The CDR3 DNA follows: TGTGCCAGCAGCTTTCGACAGGCAACAACTAATGAAAAACTGTTTTTT. Its translation: CASSFRQATTNEKLFF. The rearrangement joins TRBV7-9 to TRBJ1-4; the D gene is possibly TRBD1 (6 bases). Germline-derived CDR1 and CDR2 are SEHNR and FQNEAQ (reference sequence). This CDR3 region has 16 residues. V lost 3 bases and J lost 0, with 11 bases in between.

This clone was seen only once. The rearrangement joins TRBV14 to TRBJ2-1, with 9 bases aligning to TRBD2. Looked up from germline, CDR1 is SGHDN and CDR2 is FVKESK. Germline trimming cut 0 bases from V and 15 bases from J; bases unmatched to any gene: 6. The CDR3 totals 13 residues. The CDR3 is CASSQDSGSLLFF. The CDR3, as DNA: TGTGCCAGCAGCCAAGATAGCGGGAGTTTATTGTTCTTC. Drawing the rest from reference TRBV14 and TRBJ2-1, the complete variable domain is EAGVTQFPSHSVIEKGQTVTLRCDPISGHDNLYWYRRVMGKEIKFLLHFVKESKQDESGMPNNRFLAERTGGTYSTLKVQPAELEDSGVYFCASSQDSGSLLFFGPGTRLTVL.

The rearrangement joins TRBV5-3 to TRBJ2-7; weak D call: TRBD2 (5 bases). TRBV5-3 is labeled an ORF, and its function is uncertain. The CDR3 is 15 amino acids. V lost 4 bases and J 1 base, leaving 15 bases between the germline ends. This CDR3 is CARSHAGDQSYEQYV. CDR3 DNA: TGTGCCAGAAGCCACGCCGGGGATCAATCCTACGAGCAGTACGTC.

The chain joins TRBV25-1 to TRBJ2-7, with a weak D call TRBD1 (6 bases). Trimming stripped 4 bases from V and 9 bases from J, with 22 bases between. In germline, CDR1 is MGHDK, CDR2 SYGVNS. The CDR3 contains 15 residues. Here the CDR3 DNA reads TGTGCCAGCAGTGCCACAGGGCCCCTAAGACACGGGCAGTACTTC. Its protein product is CASSATGPLRHGQYF.

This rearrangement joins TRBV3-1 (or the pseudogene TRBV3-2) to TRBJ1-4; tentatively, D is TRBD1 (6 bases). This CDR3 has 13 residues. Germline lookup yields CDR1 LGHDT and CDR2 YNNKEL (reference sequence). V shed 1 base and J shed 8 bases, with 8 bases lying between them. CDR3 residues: CASSQGRGEKLFF. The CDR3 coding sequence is TGTGCCAGCAGCCAAGGCAGGGGAGAAAAACTGTTTTTT.

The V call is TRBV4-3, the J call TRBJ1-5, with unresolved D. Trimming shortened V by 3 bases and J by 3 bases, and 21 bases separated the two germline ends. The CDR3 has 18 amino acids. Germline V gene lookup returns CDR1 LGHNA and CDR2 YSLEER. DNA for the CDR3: TGCGCCAGCAGCCAGTACCAGCCGGGAAAGCGGGACAATCAGCCCCAGCATTTT. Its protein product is CASSQYQPGKRDNQPQHF.

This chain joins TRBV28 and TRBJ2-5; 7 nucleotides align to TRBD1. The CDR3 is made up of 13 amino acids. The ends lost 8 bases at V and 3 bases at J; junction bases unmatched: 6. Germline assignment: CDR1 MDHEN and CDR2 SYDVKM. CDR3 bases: TGTGCCAGCGGACAGGACACAGAAGAGACCCAGTACTTC. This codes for CASGQDTEETQYF.